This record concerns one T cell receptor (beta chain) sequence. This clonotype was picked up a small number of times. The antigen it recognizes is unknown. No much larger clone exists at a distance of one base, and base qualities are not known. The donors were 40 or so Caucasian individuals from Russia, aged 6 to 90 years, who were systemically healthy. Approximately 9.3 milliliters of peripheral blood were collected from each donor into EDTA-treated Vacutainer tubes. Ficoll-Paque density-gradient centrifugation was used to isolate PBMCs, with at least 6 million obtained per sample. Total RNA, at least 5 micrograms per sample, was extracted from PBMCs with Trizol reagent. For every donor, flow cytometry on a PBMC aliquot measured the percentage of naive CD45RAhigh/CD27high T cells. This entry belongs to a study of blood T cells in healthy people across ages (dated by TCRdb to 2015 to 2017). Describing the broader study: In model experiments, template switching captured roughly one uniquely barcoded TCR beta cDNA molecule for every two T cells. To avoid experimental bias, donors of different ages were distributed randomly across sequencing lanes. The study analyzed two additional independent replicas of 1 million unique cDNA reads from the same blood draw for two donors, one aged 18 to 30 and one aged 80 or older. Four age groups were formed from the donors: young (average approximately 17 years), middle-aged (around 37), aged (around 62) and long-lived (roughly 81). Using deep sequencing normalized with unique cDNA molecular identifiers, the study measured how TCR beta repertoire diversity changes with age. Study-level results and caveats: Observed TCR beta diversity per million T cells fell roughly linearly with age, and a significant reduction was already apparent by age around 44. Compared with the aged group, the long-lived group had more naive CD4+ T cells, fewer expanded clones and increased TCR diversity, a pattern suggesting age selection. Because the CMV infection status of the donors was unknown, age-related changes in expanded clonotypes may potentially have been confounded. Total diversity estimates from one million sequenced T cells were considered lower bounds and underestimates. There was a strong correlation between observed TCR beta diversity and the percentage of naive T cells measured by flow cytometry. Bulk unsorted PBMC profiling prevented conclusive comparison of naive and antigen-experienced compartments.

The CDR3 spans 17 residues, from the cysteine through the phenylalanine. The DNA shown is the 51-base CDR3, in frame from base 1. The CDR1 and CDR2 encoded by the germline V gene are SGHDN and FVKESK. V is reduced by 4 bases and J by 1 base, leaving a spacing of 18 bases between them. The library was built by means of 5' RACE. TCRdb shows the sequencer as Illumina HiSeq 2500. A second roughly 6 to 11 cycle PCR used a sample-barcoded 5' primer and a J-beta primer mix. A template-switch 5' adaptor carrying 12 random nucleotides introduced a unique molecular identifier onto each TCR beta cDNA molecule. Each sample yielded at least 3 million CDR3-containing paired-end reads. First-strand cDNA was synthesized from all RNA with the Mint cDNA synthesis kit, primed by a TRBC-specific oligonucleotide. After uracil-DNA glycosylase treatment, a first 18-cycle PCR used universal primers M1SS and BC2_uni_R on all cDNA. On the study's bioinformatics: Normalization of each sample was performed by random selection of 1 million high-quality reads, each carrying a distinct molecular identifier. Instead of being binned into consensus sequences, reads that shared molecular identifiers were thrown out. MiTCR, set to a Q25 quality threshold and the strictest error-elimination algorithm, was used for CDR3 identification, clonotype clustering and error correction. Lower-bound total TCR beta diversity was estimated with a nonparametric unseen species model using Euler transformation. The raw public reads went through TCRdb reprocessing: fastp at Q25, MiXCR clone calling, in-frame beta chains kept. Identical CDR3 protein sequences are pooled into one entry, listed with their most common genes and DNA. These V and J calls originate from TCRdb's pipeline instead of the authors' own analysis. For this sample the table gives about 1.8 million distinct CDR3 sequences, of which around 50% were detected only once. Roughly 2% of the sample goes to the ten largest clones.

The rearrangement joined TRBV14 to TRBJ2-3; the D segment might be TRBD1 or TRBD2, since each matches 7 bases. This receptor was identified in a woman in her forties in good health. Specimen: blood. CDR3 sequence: CASSPQGGTSGTDTQYF. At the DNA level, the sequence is TGTGCCAGCAGCCCGCAGGGGGGGACCTCTGGCACAGATACGCAGTATTTT. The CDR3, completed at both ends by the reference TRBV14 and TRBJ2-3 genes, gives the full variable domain EAGVTQFPSHSVIEKGQTVTLRCDPISGHDNLYWYRRVMGKEIKFLLHFVKESKQDESGMPNNRFLAERTGGTYSTLKVQPAELEDSGVYFCASSPQGGTSGTDTQYFGPGTRLTVL.